The next 11 T cell receptor beta chains were all read from a single sample in a study of blood T cells in healthy people across ages. A second PCR, run for about 6 to 11 cycles, used a sample-barcoded 5' primer plus a J-beta primer mix. TCRdb processed the 5' RACE reads anew with MiXCR; each CDR3 protein has one entry. The data hold hundreds of thousands of distinct CDR3 sequences, with around 45% observed a single time. The specimen sequenced was blood. Source of these receptors: a man in his fifties or sixties in good health.

J is TRBJ2-3 and V is TRBV9, with D unresolved. Trimming removed 4 bases from V and 0 bases from J, with 15 bases in between. The CDR3 loop spans 16 amino acids. CDR1 is SGDLS, CDR2 YYNGEE, per germline. CDR3 sequence reads: CASSPLIDSSTDTQYF. DNA for the CDR3: TGTGCCAGCAGCCCCTTAATTGACTCTAGCACAGATACGCAGTATTTT.

The chain recombines TRBV4-3 with TRBJ1-1; possibly TRBD1 for D (5 bases). Germline values: CDR1 LGHNA, CDR2 YSLEER. V lost 1 base, J lost 4 bases, and 13 bases lay in between. The length of the CDR3 is 15 residues. CDR3 coding DNA: TGCGCCAGCAGCCAAGCAGTTCAGGGTGTCACTGAAGCTTTCTTT. It translates to CASSQAVQGVTEAFF.

The chain links TRBV20-1 to TRBJ2-2; D uncertain. Germline V gene sequence: CDR1 DFQATT, CDR2 SNEGSKA (reference sequence). The CDR3 sequence is 14 residues long. Trimming stripped 1 base from V and 7 bases from J, with 13 bases between. CDR3 in amino acids: CSARAGWSVGELFF. The CDR3 DNA reads as TGCAGTGCTAGAGCCGGGTGGTCAGTCGGGGAGCTGTTTTTT.

The CDR3 coding sequence is TGTGCCAGCAGCTCTGGTGGGGGCAATCAGCCCCAGCATTTT. It is translated as CASSSGGGNQPQHF. The chain couples TRBV3-1 to TRBJ1-5; D remains unclear. CDR1 LGHDT and CDR2 YNNKEL come from the germline V gene (reference sequence). With 5 bases removed from V and 2 bases from J, the gap between germline ends came to 10 bases. This CDR3 is built from 14 residues. The variable domain in full, completed from reference TRBV3-1 and TRBJ1-5, reads DTAVSQTPKYLVTQMGNDKSIKCEQNLGHDTMYWYKQDSKKFLKIMFSYNNKELIINETVPNRFSPKSPDKAHLNLHINSLELGDSAVYFCASSSGGGNQPQHFGDGTRLSIL.

The V and J genes are TRBV12-3 or TRBV12-4 and TRBJ1-1; D remains unclear. V was cut by 6 bases and J by 5 bases, with 13 bases left in between. The CDR3 consists of 13 residues. The CDR3: CASSAPGVTEAFF. The CDR3 coding sequence is TGTGCCAGCAGCGCCCCTGGGGTTACTGAAGCTTTCTTT.

CDR3 loop: CASSLRPPGSYEQYF. The CDR3 region has the DNA TGTGCCAGCAGCTTACGACCGCCAGGCTCCTACGAGCAGTACTTC. The V gene is TRBV7-6, the J gene TRBJ2-7; no definite D call. Germline lookup yields CDR1 SGHVS and CDR2 FNYEAQ. The CDR3 spans 15 residues. V lost 2 bases and J 0 bases, leaving 11 bases between the germline ends.

This clonotype appeared a few times. The chain couples TRBV6-2 or TRBV6-3 to TRBJ1-5; TRBD1 agrees at 7 bases. The CDR3 length is 16 residues. In germline, CDR1 is MNHEY, CDR2 SVGEGT. Germline trimming cut 3 bases from V and 3 bases from J; bases unmatched to any gene: 8. CDR3 loop: CASSYNPTGVNQPQHF. CDR3 coding DNA: TGTGCCAGCAGTTATAACCCAACAGGGGTCAATCAGCCCCAGCATTTT.

The sample holds a few counts of this clonotype. The V gene is TRBV7-2, the J gene TRBJ2-1; TRBD2 matches at 8 bases. The CDR3 totals 15 residues. Per germline, CDR1 SGHTA and CDR2 FQGNSA. The V segment lost 5 bases and the J segment 8 bases; nucleotides outside the gene matches: 11. The CDR3 reads CASSAGWTSTYEQFF. CDR3 bases: TGTGCCAGCAGCGCCGGCTGGACTAGCACCTATGAGCAGTTCTTC.

J is TRBJ1-2 and V is TRBV15, with 8 bases aligning to TRBD1. The length of the CDR3 is 15 residues. Germline lookup yields CDR1 LNHNV and CDR2 YYDKDF (reference sequence). V gave up 3 bases and J gave up 6 bases; unmatched junction bases: 9. Here the CDR3 reads CATSSTTGDTDGYTF. The CDR3 DNA is TGTGCCACCAGCAGCACGACAGGGGATACGGATGGCTACACCTTC.

In its sample, this clonotype was seen once. The chain recombines TRBV7-2 with TRBJ1-5, with 10 bases lining up with TRBD1. The CDR3 totals 15 residues. V lost 5 bases to trimming and J lost 11 bases; unmatched junction nucleotides: 12. The V gene's germline CDR1 is SGHTA and CDR2 FQGNSA. CDR3 residues: CASSPATGGTIAQHF. The CDR3 DNA follows: TGTGCCAGCAGCCCAGCGACAGGGGGCACGATCGCCCAGCATTTT. The full variable domain, completed using reference TRBV7-2 and TRBJ1-5, is GAGVSQSPSNKVTEKGKDVELRCDPISGHTALYWYRQSLGQGLEFLIYFQGNSAPDKSGLPSDRFSAERTGGSVSTLTIQRTQQEDSAVYLCASSPATGGTIAQHFGDGTRLSIL.

The CDR3 DNA is TGTGCCAGCAGCGTAGGTGCCAGGGACACTGAAGCTTTCTTT. It codes for CASSVGARDTEAFF. The rearrangement uses TRBV9 and TRBJ1-1, with D possibly TRBD1 on 5 matching bases. The ends were cut back, 0 bases at V and 3 bases at J, with 9 bases in the middle. Germline V gene sequence: CDR1 SGDLS, CDR2 YYNGEE. The CDR3 is 14 amino acids.